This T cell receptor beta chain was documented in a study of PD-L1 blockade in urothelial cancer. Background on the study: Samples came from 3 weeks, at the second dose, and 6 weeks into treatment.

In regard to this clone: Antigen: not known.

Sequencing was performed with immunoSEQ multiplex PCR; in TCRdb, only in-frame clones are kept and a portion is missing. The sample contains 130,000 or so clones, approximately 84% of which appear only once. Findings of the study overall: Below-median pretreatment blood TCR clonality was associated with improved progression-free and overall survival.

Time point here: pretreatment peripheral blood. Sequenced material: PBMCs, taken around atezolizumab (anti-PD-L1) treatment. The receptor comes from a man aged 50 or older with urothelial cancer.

CDR3 nucleotides: TGCGCCAGCAGCTTGGACAGGGTTGGGGAGCAGTACTTC. This sequence encodes CASSLDRVGEQYF. The genes are TRBV5-1 and TRBJ2-7; weak D call: TRBD1 (6 bases). V lost 0 bases and J 7 bases, leaving 11 bases between the germline ends. CDR1 SGHRS and CDR2 YFSETQ come from the germline V gene. The CDR3 runs to 13 residues.